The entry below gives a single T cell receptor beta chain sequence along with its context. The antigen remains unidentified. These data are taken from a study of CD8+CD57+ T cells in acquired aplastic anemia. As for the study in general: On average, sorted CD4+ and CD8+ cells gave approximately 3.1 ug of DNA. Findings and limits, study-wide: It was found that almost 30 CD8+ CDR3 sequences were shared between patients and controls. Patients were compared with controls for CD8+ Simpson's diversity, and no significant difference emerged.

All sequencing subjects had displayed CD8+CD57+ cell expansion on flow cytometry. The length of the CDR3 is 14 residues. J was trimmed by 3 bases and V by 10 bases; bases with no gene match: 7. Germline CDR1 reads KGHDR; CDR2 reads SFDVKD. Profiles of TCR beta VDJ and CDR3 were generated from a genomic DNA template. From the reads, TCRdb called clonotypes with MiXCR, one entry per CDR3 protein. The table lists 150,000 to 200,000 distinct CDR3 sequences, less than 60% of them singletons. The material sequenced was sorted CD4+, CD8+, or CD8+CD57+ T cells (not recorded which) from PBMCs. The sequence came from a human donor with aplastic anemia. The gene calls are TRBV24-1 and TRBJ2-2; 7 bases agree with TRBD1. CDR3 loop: CATKGQGDTGELFF. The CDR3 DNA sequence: TGTGCCACTAAAGGGCAGGGGGACACCGGGGAGCTGTTTTTT.